What follows is one TCR beta chain and its context. Method: immunoSEQ multiplex PCR; TCRdb's copy keeps in-frame clones and lacks some. This table has more than 350,000 clones, 85% to 90% appearing once. Trimming stripped 3 bases from V and 7 bases from J, with 19 bases between. Germline-derived CDR1 and CDR2 are MDHEN and SYDVKM. This CDR3 comprises 16 residues. These data are taken from a study of blood T cell repertoires in COVID-19. Looking at the study overall: Donors in the United States, Italy and Spain gave samples during acute or convalescent COVID-19.

Sequencing used PBMCs or T cells enriched from blood (not recorded which). The chain recombines TRBV28 with TRBJ1-5; no reliable D call. This sequence originates from a man younger than 35 who had recovered from COVID-19. CDR3 nucleotides: TGTGCCAGCAGTTTCGTCGGTCTATTAGTGGTACAGCCCCAGCATTTT. Protein: CASSFVGLLVVQPQHF.